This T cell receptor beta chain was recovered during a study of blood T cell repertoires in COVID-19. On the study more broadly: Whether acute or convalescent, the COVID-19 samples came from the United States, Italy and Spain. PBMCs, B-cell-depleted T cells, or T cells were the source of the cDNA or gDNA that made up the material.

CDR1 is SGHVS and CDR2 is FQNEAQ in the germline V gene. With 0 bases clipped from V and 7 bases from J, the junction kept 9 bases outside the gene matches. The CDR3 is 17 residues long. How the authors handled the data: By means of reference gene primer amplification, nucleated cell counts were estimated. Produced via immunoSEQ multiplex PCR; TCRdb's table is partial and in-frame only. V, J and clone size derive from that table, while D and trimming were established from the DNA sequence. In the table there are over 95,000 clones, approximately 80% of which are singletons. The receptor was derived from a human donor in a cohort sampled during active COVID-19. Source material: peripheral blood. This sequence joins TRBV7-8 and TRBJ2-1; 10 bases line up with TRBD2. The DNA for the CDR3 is TGTGCCAGCAGCTTAGCCGGGGCTAGCGGGGGAAAGAATGAGCAGTTCTTC. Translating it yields CASSLAGASGGKNEQFF.